Here is one TCR beta chain with its context. What antigen it recognizes has not been identified. The input lacks base qualities; no much larger clone sits a single base away. This sample is part of a study of shared clonotypes between healthy human individuals (dated by TCRdb to about 2020). Background for the entire study: A couple of women and a few men aged 18 to 49 years were included in the cohort. For each donor, three plates each were used for CD4 naive and CD4 memory, two plates were used for CD8 naive, and one plate was used for CD8 memory. To estimate repertoire size and how much clonotype sharing occurs between individuals, the study deeply sequenced the blood TCR repertoires of five healthy adults. Libraries were prepared and TCR repertoires were sequenced by different laboratories using diverse techniques, in order to increase sequencing depth and limit assay-specific biases. Each donor's leukapheresis produced roughly between roughly 0.85 and 10 billion PBMCs. Beyond this particular receptor, the publication reports: Because the study included a small number of donors, the genetic and exposure-history diversity represented was limited. Incomplete sequencing was indicated by rarefaction of sorted-subset datasets, despite the large sequencing depth. Around 5% of naive CD4, more than 3% of naive CD8, approximately 2% of memory CD4, and about 0.4% of memory CD8 clonotypes were shared across a handful of donors. Naive subsets generally had larger estimated clonotype richness than memory subsets. Pairwise subsampling indicated that sequencing depth was expected to affect the degree of clonotype sharing among donors. Clonotypes shared by all four sorted-subset donors showed higher generation probabilities than non-shared clonotypes. Sampling was restricted to blood, and TCR repertoires in tissues likely differ from the TCR repertoires found in blood.

Using the deep immunoSEQ assay, TCR CDR3 regions were amplified from genomic DNA by multiplex PCR. Genomic DNA extracted from each cell subset was distributed evenly over all wells of several immunoSEQ 96-well plates, and each plate served as one replicate. For sorted subsets, each replicate PCR was loaded with 200 ng genomic DNA, equivalent to 30,000 or so T cell genomes. Purified libraries were quantified with a Qubit 3.0 fluorometer, sized on a Bioanalyzer 2100, and re-quantified with the KAPA Library Quantification kit. Each immunoSEQ 96-well plate was sequenced on its own single-read 150-cycle Illumina NextSeq 550 flow cell. Under the source paper's analysis protocol: The immunoSEQ output contained only junctional sequences without quality scores, so filtering could not match that applied to full-length reads. To assign V/J genes and CDR3, sequences were annotated against IMGT germline references using PyIR, a Python wrapper for IgBLAST v1.9. Reads with weak V/J assignments (E-value above 1e-6), missing CDR3, stop codons, out-of-frame junctions, or ambiguous translated residues were removed. V3J clonotypes were defined as sequences sharing an identical inferred V gene, J gene, and CDR3 amino acid sequence. To compute the percentage overlap between repertoires, the number of shared unique clonotypes was divided by the size of the smaller repertoire. Richness of each repertoire was evaluated using RTK rarefaction, the Chao1 estimator, and Recon v2.1 estimates of unobserved clonotypes. Generation probabilities were computed with OLGA for all TCRbeta clonotypes obtained by the gDNA method from several donors. TCRdb holds this immuneACCESS table with in-frame rearrangements only. Some clones are missing; in checked studies, unresolved V genes explain under half, and the rest has no known cause. V and J calls and clone size are those listed in that table; D and trimming were worked out from the DNA. This sample has about 640,000 clones in its table, and roughly 70% of those were observed once. About 1.7% of the sample is in the top ten clones.

The donors were healthy, HIV-negative adults who had no recently reported acute infections or vaccinations. Every donor was a Caucasian adult residing in Nashville, Tennessee, USA. CD4+ T cells were enriched by magnetic negative selection, after which naive cells were positively selected on CD45RA and the negative fraction was taken as the memory subset. After blood collection by leukapheresis, PBMCs were isolated using Ficoll-Histopaque density gradient centrifugation and then cryopreserved in the vapor phase of liquid nitrogen. Analytical flow cytometry was used to check the purity and quantity of every magnetically sorted T cell population. Genomic DNA was isolated from each sorted fraction and quantified by UV absorbance on a Nanodrop 2000c. Based on the germline V gene, the CDR1 and CDR2 sequences are WSHSY and SAAADI. Including the terminal cysteine and phenylalanine, the CDR3 comprises 13 residues. Only the CDR3 portion is preserved as DNA: 39 bases, with reading frame beginning at the first base. V and J are truncated by 7 bases and 1 base respectively, leaving an intervening sequence of 10 bases.

Sequenced input: memory CD4+ T cells sorted from blood. This specimen's cell subset or site label, interpreted: CD45RA-negative fraction. This clonotype originated in a woman aged 25 to 39 in good health. The rearrangement combines TRBV10-2 with TRBJ1-1, with the D gene too uncertain to name. At the DNA level, the sequence is TGCGCCAGCATGCTGGGAGGGAACACTGAAGCTTTCTTT. This yields the protein CASMLGGNTEAFF.